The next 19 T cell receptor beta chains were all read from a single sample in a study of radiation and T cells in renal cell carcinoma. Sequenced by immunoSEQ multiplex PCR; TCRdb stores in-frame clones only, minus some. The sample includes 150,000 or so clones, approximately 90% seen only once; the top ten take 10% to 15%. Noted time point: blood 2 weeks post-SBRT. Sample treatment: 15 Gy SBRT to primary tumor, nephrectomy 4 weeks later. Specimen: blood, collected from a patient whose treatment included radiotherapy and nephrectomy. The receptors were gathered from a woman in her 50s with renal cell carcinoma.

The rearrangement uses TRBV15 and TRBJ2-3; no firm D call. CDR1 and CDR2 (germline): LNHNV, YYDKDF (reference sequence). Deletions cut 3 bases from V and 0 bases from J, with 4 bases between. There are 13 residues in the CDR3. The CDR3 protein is CATSSVSTDTQYF. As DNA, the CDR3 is TGTGCCACCAGCAGCGTAAGCACAGATACGCAGTATTTT.

The CDR3 nucleotides read TGTGCCAGCAGTGAAGGGCTAGCGGGGGTCCAAGAGACCCAGTACTTC. Protein: CASSEGLAGVQETQYF. The rearrangement joins TRBV2 to TRBJ2-5; TRBD2 agrees at 10 bases. CDR1 is SNHLY, CDR2 FYNNEI, per germline. CDR3 length: 16 residues. V dropped 1 base and J dropped 1; count of bases not matched to a gene: 3.

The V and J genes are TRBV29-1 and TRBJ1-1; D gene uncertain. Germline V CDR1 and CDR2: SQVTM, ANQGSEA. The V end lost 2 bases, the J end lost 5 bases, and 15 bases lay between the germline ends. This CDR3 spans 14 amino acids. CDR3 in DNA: TGCAGCGTTGAAAAGGCCGGGTTGGGGACTGAAGCTTTCTTT. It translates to CSVEKAGLGTEAFF.

CDR3 region: CASSQVAGGLETQYF. CDR3 in DNA: TGCGCCAGCAGCCAAGTAGCGGGGGGGCTTGAGACCCAGTACTTC. The rearrangement joins TRBV4-1 to TRBJ2-5, with TRBD2 matching over 11 bases. The V gene's germline CDR1 is MGHRA and CDR2 YSYEKL. V gave up 1 base and J gave up 5 bases; unmatched junction bases: 3. CDR3 length: 15 residues.

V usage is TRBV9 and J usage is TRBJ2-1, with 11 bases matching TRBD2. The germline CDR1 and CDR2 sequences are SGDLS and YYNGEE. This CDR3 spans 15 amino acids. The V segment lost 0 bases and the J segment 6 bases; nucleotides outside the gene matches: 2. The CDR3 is CASSVVTSGANEQFF. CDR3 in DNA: TGTGCCAGCAGCGTAGTGACTAGCGGGGCCAATGAGCAGTTCTTC.

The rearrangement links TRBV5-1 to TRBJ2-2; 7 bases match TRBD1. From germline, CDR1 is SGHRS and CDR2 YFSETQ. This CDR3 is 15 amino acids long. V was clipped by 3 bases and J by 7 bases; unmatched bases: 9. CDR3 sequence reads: CASSSVTGAGGELFF. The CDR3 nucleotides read TGCGCCAGCAGCTCCGTAACAGGGGCGGGCGGGGAGCTGTTTTTT.

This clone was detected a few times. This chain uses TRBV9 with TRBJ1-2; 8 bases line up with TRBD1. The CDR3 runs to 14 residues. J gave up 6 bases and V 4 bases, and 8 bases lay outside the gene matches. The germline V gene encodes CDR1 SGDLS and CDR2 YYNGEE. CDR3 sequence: CASSFRTGKDGYTF. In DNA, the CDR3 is TGTGCCAGCAGCTTCCGGACAGGGAAGGATGGCTACACCTTC.

This chain's CDR3 is CASSKDLDNQPQHF. The CDR3 DNA reads TGTGCCAGCAGCAAGGATCTGGACAATCAGCCCCAGCATTTT. This chain links TRBV11-2 with TRBJ1-5; D unclear. CDR1 and CDR2 (germline): SGHAT, FQNNGV. The CDR3 length is 14 residues. V lost 5 bases and J lost 3, with 11 bases in between. The entire variable domain, with the rest obtained from reference TRBV11-2 and TRBJ1-5, is as follows: EAGVAQSPRYKIIEKRQSVAFWCNPISGHATLYWYQQILGQGPKLLIQFQNNGVVDDSQLPKDRFSAERLKGVDSTLKIQPAKLEDSAVYLCASSKDLDNQPQHFGDGTRLSIL.

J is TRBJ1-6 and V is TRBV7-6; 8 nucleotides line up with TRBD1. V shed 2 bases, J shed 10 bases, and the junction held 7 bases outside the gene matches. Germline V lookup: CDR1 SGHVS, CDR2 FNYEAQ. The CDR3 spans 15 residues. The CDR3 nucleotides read TGTGCCAGCAGCTTAAGATACAGGGGGGGGTCACCCCTCCACTTT. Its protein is CASSLRYRGGSPLHF.

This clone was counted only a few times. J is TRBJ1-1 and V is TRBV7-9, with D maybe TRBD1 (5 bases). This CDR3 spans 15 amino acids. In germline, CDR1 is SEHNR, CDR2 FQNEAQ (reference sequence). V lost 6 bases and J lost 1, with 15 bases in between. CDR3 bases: TGTGCCAGCAGTCGCCAGGGAGTAGGGAACACTGAAGCTTTCTTT. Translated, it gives CASSRQGVGNTEAFF.

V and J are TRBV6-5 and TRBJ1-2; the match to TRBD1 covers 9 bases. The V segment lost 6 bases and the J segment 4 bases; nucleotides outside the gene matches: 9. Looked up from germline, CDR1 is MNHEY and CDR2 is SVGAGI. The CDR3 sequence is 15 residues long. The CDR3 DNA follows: TGTGCCAGCAGACGCCCACAGGGGGCCAGCTATGGCTACACCTTC. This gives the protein CASRRPQGASYGYTF.

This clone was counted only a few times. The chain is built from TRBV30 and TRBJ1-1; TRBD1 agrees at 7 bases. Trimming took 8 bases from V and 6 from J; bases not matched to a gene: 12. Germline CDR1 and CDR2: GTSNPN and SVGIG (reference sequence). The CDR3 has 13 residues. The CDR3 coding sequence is TGTGCCGGCACCCGGGACAGCTTATCTGAAGCTTTCTTT. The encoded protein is CAGTRDSLSEAFF.

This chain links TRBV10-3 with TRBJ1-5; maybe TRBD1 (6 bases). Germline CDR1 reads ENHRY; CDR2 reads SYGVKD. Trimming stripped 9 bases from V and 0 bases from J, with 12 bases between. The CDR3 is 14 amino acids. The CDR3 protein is CAIRTENSNQPQHF. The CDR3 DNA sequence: TGTGCCATACGGACAGAGAATAGCAATCAGCCCCAGCATTTT.

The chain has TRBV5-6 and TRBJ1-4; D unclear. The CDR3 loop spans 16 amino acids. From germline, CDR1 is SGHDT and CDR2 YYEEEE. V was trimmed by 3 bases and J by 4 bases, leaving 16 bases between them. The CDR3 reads CASSSGLKPLNEKLFF. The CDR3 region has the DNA TGTGCCAGCAGCTCGGGGTTGAAGCCTCTTAATGAAAAACTGTTTTTT. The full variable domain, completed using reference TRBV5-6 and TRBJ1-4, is DAGVTQSPTHLIKTRGQQVTLRCSPKSGHDTVSWYQQALGQGPQFIFQYYEEEERQRGNFPDRFSGHQFPNYSSELNVNALLLGDSALYLCASSSGLKPLNEKLFFGSGTQLSVL.

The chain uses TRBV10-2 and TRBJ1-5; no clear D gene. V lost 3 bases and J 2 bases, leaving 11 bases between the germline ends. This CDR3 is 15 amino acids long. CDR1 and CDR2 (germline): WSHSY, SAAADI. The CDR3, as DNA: TGCGCCAGCAGTGACCCAGCCGGGGGCAATCAGCCCCAGCATTTT. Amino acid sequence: CASSDPAGGNQPQHF.

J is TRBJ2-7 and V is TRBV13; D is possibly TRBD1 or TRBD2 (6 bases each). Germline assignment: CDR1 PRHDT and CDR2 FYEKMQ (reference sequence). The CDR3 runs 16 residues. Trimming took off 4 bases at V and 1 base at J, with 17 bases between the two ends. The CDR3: CASSSLWGADSYEQYF. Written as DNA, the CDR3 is TGTGCCAGCAGCTCCCTCTGGGGGGCCGATTCCTACGAGCAGTACTTC.

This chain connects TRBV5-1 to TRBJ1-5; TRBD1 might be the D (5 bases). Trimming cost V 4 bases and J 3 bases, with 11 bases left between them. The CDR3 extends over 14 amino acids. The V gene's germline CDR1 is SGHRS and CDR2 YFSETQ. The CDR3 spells CASSPEGSNQPQHF. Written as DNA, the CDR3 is TGCGCCAGCAGCCCCGAGGGGTCCAATCAGCCCCAGCATTTT.

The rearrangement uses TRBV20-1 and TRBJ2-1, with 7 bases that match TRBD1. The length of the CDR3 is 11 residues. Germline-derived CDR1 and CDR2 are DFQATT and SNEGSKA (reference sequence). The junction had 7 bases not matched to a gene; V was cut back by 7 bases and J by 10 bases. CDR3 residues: CSGQGVEEQFF. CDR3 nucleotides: TGCAGTGGCCAGGGGGTCGAGGAGCAGTTCTTC.

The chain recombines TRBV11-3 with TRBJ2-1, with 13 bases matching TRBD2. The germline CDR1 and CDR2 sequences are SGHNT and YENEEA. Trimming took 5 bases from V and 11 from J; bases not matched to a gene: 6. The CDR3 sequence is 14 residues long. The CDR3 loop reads CASSPRTSGGQQFF. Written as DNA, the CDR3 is TGTGCCAGCAGCCCCAGGACTAGCGGGGGCCAGCAGTTCTTC.